A single sample gave rise to the 18 T cell receptor beta chains below, sequenced in a study of blood T cells in healthy people across ages. A second PCR, run for about 6 to 11 cycles, used a sample-barcoded 5' primer plus a J-beta primer mix. One entry per CDR3 protein results from TCRdb running MiXCR on the 5' RACE reads. The profile shows hundreds of thousands of distinct CDR3 sequences, about 28% of them singletons. These same records also appear under a second study, on T cells of mothers and their children.

Source material: blood. These receptors were obtained from a boy aged 2 to 9 in good health.

This clonotype has just a few counts. The chain carries TRBV7-2 and TRBJ2-6; tentatively, D is TRBD1 (6 bases). The CDR3 loop spans 18 amino acids. Germline V gene sequence: CDR1 SGHTA, CDR2 FQGNSA. Trimming pared 6 bases from V and 0 bases from J, leaving 18 bases between. CDR3 loop: CASRPPGQYSSGANVLTF. The DNA for the CDR3 is TGTGCCAGCAGACCACCGGGACAATATTCCTCTGGGGCCAACGTCCTGACTTTC.

V and J are TRBV18 and TRBJ1-4; 7 bases fit TRBD1. Per the germline V gene, CDR1 is KGHSH and CDR2 is LQKENI. This CDR3 spans 17 amino acids. The junction had 8 bases not matched to a gene; V was cut back by 4 bases and J by 0 bases. The CDR3 DNA reads as TGTGCCAGCTCACTCCGGGACAGCCTTGCAACTAATGAAAAACTGTTTTTT. Its translation: CASSLRDSLATNEKLFF.

The V and J genes are TRBV7-2 and TRBJ2-4, with 8 bases aligning to TRBD1. J gave up 0 bases and V 1 base, and 2 bases lay outside the gene matches. Germline lookup yields CDR1 SGHTA and CDR2 FQGNSA. The CDR3 contains 16 residues. CDR3 region: CASSLGQGAAKNIQYF. In DNA, the CDR3 is TGTGCCAGCAGCTTAGGGCAGGGGGCAGCCAAAAACATTCAGTACTTC.

The chain couples TRBV6-5 to TRBJ2-7; no clear D. Germline V gene lookup returns CDR1 MNHEY and CDR2 SVGAGI. Trimming took 6 bases from V and 5 from J, leaving 14 bases between them. The CDR3 has 13 residues. The CDR3 sequence: CASRTPGLDEQYF. As DNA, the CDR3 is TGTGCCAGCAGAACTCCCGGTCTTGACGAGCAGTACTTC.

This chain joins TRBV20-1 and TRBJ2-1; possibly TRBD2 for D (6 bases). V lost 6 bases and J 4 bases, leaving 13 bases between the germline ends. The CDR3 sequence is 13 residues long. CDR1 is DFQATT and CDR2 is SNEGSKA in the germline V gene (reference sequence). The DNA for the CDR3 is TGCAGTGCGGGAAGCGGGCCTTACAATGAGCAGTTCTTC. Protein sequence: CSAGSGPYNEQFF.

The chain carries TRBV29-1 and TRBJ1-2; D unresolved. Germline CDR1 and CDR2: SQVTM and ANQGSEA. The CDR3 contains 12 residues. Trimming pared 7 bases from V and 8 bases from J, leaving 17 bases between. CDR3 sequence reads: CSAHSNTRGYTF. The CDR3 DNA reads as TGCAGCGCTCACTCGAACACAAGGGGCTACACCTTC.

This clonotype has a count of ten or more. The chain employs TRBV27 and TRBJ2-1; 7 bases are a match to TRBD1. Looked up from germline, CDR1 is MNHEY and CDR2 is SMNVEV (reference sequence). CDR3 length: 17 amino acids. The J segment lost 4 bases and the V segment lost 5 bases, leaving 14 bases of the junction unmatched. CDR3 residues: CASSTRTSGQTYNEQFF. CDR3 DNA sequence: TGTGCCAGCAGTACCCGAACTTCGGGACAGACATACAATGAGCAGTTCTTC.

This rearrangement joins TRBV9 to TRBJ2-3; 7 bases are shared with TRBD1. Germline values: CDR1 SGDLS, CDR2 YYNGEE. V shed 3 bases and J 2 bases; nucleotides not matched to a gene: 9. The CDR3 contains 16 residues. CDR3 protein: CASSANRDSLTDTQYF. The CDR3 DNA sequence: TGTGCCAGCAGCGCGAACCGGGACAGCCTCACAGATACGCAGTATTTT. The full variable domain, in which reference TRBV9 and TRBJ2-3 provide the parts outside the CDR3, is DSGVTQTPKHLITATGQRVTLRCSPRSGDLSVYWYQQSLDQGLQFLIQYYNGEERAKGNILERFSAQQFPDLHSELNLSSLELGDSALYFCASSANRDSLTDTQYFGPGTRLTVL.

This clonotype has only a few counts. This chain uses TRBV11-2 with TRBJ2-3, with 9 bases that match TRBD2. The germline gives CDR1 SGHAT, CDR2 FQNNGV. The CDR3 has 16 residues. The trim removed 1 base at V and 1 base at J, leaving 3 bases unmatched. The CDR3 here is CASSLVPSGGTDTQYF. DNA for the CDR3: TGTGCCAGCAGCTTAGTCCCTAGCGGGGGCACAGATACGCAGTATTTT.

The V call is TRBV5-1, the J call TRBJ1-2; D gene ambiguous. V gave up 4 bases and J gave up 2 bases, with 18 bases separating them. Germline CDR1 is SGHRS and CDR2 is YFSETQ. This CDR3 has 16 residues. The DNA of the CDR3 is TGCGCCAGCAGCATCGCCCCCGAACGTCTCAACTATGGCTACACCTTC. Amino acids: CASSIAPERLNYGYTF. The full variable domain, its missing parts supplied by reference TRBV5-1 and TRBJ1-2, is KAGVTQTPRYLIKTRGQQVTLSCSPISGHRSVSWYQQTPGQGLQFLFEYFSETQRNKGNFPGRFSGRQFSNSRSEMNVSTLELGDSALYLCASSIAPERLNYGYTFGSGTRLTVV.

The chain carries TRBV10-3 and TRBJ2-7, with D perhaps TRBD2 (5 bases). The J call is doubtful: the DNA matches TRBJ2-5 better. The germline CDR1 and CDR2 sequences are ENHRY and SYGVKD. The CDR3 spans 13 residues. CDR3 amino acids: CAISGEIQETQYF. The CDR3 DNA sequence: TGTGCCATCAGTGGGGAGATCCAAGAGACCCAGTACTTC.

This clonotype was counted a few times. The rearrangement links TRBV20-1 to TRBJ1-2; 10 bases are shared with TRBD1. CDR1 is DFQATT, CDR2 SNEGSKA, per germline (reference sequence). The CDR3 length is 15 residues. The V gene end was trimmed by 0 bases and the J gene end by 7 bases; junction bases not matched to a gene: 8. In DNA, the CDR3 is TGCAGTGCTAGAGATAGGACAGGGGGTCTTGGTGGCTACACCTTC. It is translated as CSARDRTGGLGGYTF.

This clonotype was picked up a small number of times. CDR3 nucleotides: TGCGCCACCCGGGCTCCTAGCAATCAGCCCCAGCATTTT. Translating it yields CATRAPSNQPQHF. The chain joins TRBV10-1 to TRBJ1-5; unclear D gene. The V end lost 10 bases, the J end lost 0 bases, and 10 bases lay between the germline ends. In germline, CDR1 is WNHNN, CDR2 SYGVQD (reference sequence). The CDR3 runs 13 residues.

The chain combines TRBV6-5 with TRBJ2-6, with D tentatively TRBD2 (6 bases). The CDR3 extends over 17 amino acids. V was trimmed by 2 bases and J by 2 bases, leaving 13 bases between them. In germline, CDR1 is MNHEY, CDR2 SVGAGI. CDR3 residues: CASSYDSAGPGANVLTF. The CDR3 DNA reads TGTGCCAGCAGTTACGATTCGGCGGGGCCTGGGGCCAACGTCCTGACTTTC.

This clonotype was observed a few times. The rearrangement joins TRBV15 to TRBJ1-2, with D uncertain. The V gene's germline CDR1 is LNHNV and CDR2 YYDKDF (reference sequence). V was trimmed by 0 bases and J by 1 base, leaving 18 bases between them. The CDR3 has 18 amino acids. CDR3 DNA sequence: TGTGCCACCAGCAGAGATAAGAAGGGCGAAGTATTTAACTATGGCTACACCTTC. It yields the protein CATSRDKKGEVFNYGYTF.

The table lists this clonotype with a few counts. The V and J genes are TRBV13 and TRBJ1-1; 7 bases are shared with TRBD1. The junction had 12 bases not matched to a gene; V was cut back by 5 bases and J by 0 bases. CDR1 is PRHDT and CDR2 is FYEKMQ in the germline V gene (reference sequence). This CDR3 spans 17 amino acids. CDR3 sequence reads: CASSALTGVPMNTEAFF. The CDR3 bases are TGTGCCAGCAGCGCCTTAACAGGGGTCCCAATGAACACTGAAGCTTTCTTT.

Only a few counts were recorded for this clonotype. The CDR3 bases are TGTGCCAGCAGCCCCTCGCGAGGGGCCCCTTCCTACAATGAGCAGTTCTTC. It translates to CASSPSRGAPSYNEQFF. V gene TRBV9 combines with J gene TRBJ2-1; D might be TRBD1 or TRBD2, each matching 5 bases. The V and J ends lost 4 bases and 1 base respectively, with 18 bases between them. Germline V gene lookup returns CDR1 SGDLS and CDR2 YYNGEE. There are 17 residues in the CDR3.

The chain recombines TRBV7-9 with TRBJ2-3, with 16 bases identical to TRBD2. Unmatched junction bases numbered 1, after V lost 3 bases and J lost 4 bases. The CDR3 is 16 residues long. Germline V gene sequence: CDR1 SEHNR, CDR2 FQNEAQ (reference sequence). The CDR3 here is CASSLGLAGGPDTQYF. CDR3 bases: TGTGCCAGCAGCTTGGGACTAGCGGGGGGGCCAGATACGCAGTATTTT.